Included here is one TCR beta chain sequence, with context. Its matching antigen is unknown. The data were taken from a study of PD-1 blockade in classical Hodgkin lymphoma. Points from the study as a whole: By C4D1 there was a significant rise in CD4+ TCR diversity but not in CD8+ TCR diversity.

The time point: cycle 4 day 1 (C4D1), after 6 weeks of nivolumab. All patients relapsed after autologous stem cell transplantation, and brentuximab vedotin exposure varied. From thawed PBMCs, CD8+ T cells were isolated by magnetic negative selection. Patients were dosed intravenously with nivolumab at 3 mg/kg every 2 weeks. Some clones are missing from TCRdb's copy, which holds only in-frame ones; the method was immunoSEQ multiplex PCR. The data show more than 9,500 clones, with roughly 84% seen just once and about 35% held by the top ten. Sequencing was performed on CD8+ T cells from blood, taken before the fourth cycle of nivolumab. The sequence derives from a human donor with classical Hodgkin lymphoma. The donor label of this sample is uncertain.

CDR3: CASSLVAGSVETQYF. Here the CDR3 DNA reads TGTGCCAGCAGCTTGGTAGCGGGGTCGGTGGAGACCCAGTACTTC. This sequence joins TRBV5-6 and TRBJ2-5, with 8 bases identical to TRBD2. There are 15 residues in the CDR3. J was trimmed by 5 bases and V by 0 bases; bases with no gene match: 6. Germline V gene sequence: CDR1 SGHDT, CDR2 YYEEEE.